Each of the 8 T cell receptor beta chains below was sequenced from the same sample in a study of T cell responses to AZD1222 COVID-19 vaccine. Here immunoSEQ multiplex PCR was the method, and the copy in TCRdb shows in-frame clones only, minus some. Among 87,000 or so clones listed, about 88% were seen once. The specimen comprised peripheral blood, sampled on day 0 of AZD1222 vaccination. These receptors all come from an adult in good health.

The rearrangement joins TRBV7-3 to TRBJ2-2, with D perhaps TRBD1 or TRBD2 (6 bases each). CDR1 and CDR2 (germline): SGHTA, FQGTGA. Trimming took off 1 base at V and 6 bases at J, with 15 bases between the two ends. The length of the CDR3 is 16 residues. The CDR3 DNA reads TGTGCCAGCAGCTTAATCCCGACGGGGGCCCCCGGGGAGCTGTTTTTT. It translates to CASSLIPTGAPGELFF.

The CDR3 sequence is CASSQTGGGQPQHF. CDR3 DNA sequence: TGTGCCAGCAGCCAGACAGGGGGCGGACAGCCCCAGCATTTT. V usage is TRBV6-2 or TRBV6-3 and J usage is TRBJ1-5, with 10 bases fitting TRBD1. The CDR3 has 14 residues. The V gene end was trimmed by 6 bases and the J gene end by 7 bases; junction bases not matched to a gene: 6. Germline CDR1 reads MNHEY; CDR2 reads SVGEGT.

The gene calls are TRBV7-9 and TRBJ1-3; unclear D gene. This CDR3 has 12 amino acids. Per germline, CDR1 SEHNR and CDR2 FQNEAQ (reference sequence). V lost 5 bases and J lost 4, with 6 bases in between. The CDR3 nucleotides are TGTGCCAGCAGCGCACGAGGAAACACCATATATTTT. It translates to CASSARGNTIYF.

The chain carries TRBV6-6 and TRBJ1-4; 11 nucleotides align to TRBD1. CDR1 is MNHNY and CDR2 is SVGAGI in the germline V gene (reference sequence). V shed 5 bases, J shed 5 bases, and the junction held 4 bases outside the gene matches. The CDR3 is 15 residues long. CDR3 in amino acids: CASSRDRGTNEKLFF. CDR3 coding DNA: TGTGCCAGCAGTCGGGACAGGGGGACCAATGAAAAACTGTTTTTT.

The genes are TRBV5-4 and TRBJ1-2; D gene ambiguous. Trimming cost V 3 bases and J 2 bases, with 8 bases left between them. Germline V gene sequence: CDR1 SGHNT, CDR2 YYREEE (reference sequence). There are 13 residues in the CDR3. In DNA form, the CDR3 reads TGTGCCAGCAGCTCGGACGGCAACTATGGCTACACCTTC. Amino acids: CASSSDGNYGYTF.

This clone has a single count. The V and J genes are TRBV6-6 and TRBJ2-7; D may be TRBD2 (5 bases). Germline V lookup: CDR1 MNHNY, CDR2 SVGAGI (reference sequence). V shed 2 bases and J shed 0 bases, with 11 bases lying between them. CDR3 size: 15 residues. The CDR3 loop reads CASSYGERVSYEQYF. The CDR3 DNA follows: TGTGCCAGCAGTTACGGGGAGAGGGTCTCCTACGAGCAGTACTTC.

The chain couples TRBV5-4 to TRBJ1-4, with 10 bases that match TRBD1. Germline assignment: CDR1 SGHNT and CDR2 YYREEE (reference sequence). This CDR3 region has 16 residues. V shed 0 bases and J 8 bases; nucleotides not matched to a gene: 7. The CDR3: CASSLGGQGGREKLFF. Written as DNA, the CDR3 is TGTGCCAGCAGCTTGGGAGGACAGGGGGGTAGAGAAAAACTGTTTTTT.

The chain recombines TRBV9 with TRBJ1-4; no firm D call. Germline CDR1 and CDR2: SGDLS and YYNGEE. There are 15 residues in the CDR3. V was cut by 4 bases and J by 0 bases, with 10 bases left in between. The CDR3 region has the DNA TGTGCCAGCAGCTCTTACAACGCAACTAATGAAAAACTGTTTTTT. It translates to CASSSYNATNEKLFF.